This T cell receptor (beta chain) was obtained from a study of blood T cell repertoires in COVID-19. Across the whole study: T cells, B-cell-depleted T cells, or PBMCs supplied cDNA or gDNA.

Trimming at V came to 4 bases and at J to 9 bases, leaving 8 bases not matched to a gene. CDR1 MNHEY and CDR2 SVGEGT come from the germline V gene. The length of the CDR3 is 14 residues. Per the original methods: Using reference gene primer amplification, nucleated cell counts were estimated. Profiling relied on immunoSEQ multiplex PCR, and the TCRdb table lists in-frame clones only, not all of them. That table gives V, J and clone size, and the DNA gave D and trimming. The profile shows around 300,000 clones, 80% to 90% of them singletons. The receptor's source is a woman aged 40 to 50 with acute or convalescent COVID-19. The chain has TRBV6-2 or TRBV6-3 and TRBJ2-1; the match to TRBD1 covers 8 bases. The material sequenced was peripheral blood. Written as DNA, the CDR3 is TGTGCCAGCAGTTCCTGGACAGGGAAGGGTGAGCAGTTCTTC. Translated: CASSSWTGKGEQFF.